These 32 T cell receptor beta chains were all obtained from the same sample, sequenced in a study of graft-versus-host responses after intestinal transplantation. These receptors' antigens are unknown. Produced via immunoSEQ multiplex PCR; TCRdb's table is partial and in-frame only. The data contain over 70,000 clones, approximately 94% of them singletons. This specimen was unstimulated CD8+ T cells sorted from spleen or lymph node cells, taken before intestinal transplant. These receptors originate from a human donor who received an intestinal transplant.

This chain links TRBV4-1 with TRBJ2-1, with no clear D. The germline gives CDR1 MGHRA, CDR2 YSYEKL. This CDR3 contains 11 residues. The germline V and J ends were trimmed by 6 bases and 10 bases, with 10 bases remaining between them. In nucleotides, the CDR3 is TGCGCCAGCAGTCGAGTCGGGGAGCAGTTCTTC. Protein sequence: CASSRVGEQFF.

The rearrangement joins TRBV13 to TRBJ2-7; D gene uncertain. The CDR3 is made up of 14 amino acids. Looked up from germline, CDR1 is PRHDT and CDR2 is FYEKMQ (reference sequence). V was clipped by 1 base and J by 0 bases, with 7 bases between them. For the CDR3, the DNA is TGTGCCAGCAGCTTAGAGGGCAGCTCCTACGAGCAGTACTTC. It is translated as CASSLEGSSYEQYF.

The chain employs TRBV12-5 and TRBJ1-2; no clear D. This CDR3 spans 16 amino acids. The V gene's germline CDR1 is LGHNT and CDR2 FRNRAP. V gave up 0 bases and J gave up 3 bases, with 14 bases separating them. The CDR3 coding sequence is TGTGCTAGTGGTTTGGTAGGTCACAGATGGGACTATGGCTACACCTTC. Translating it yields CASGLVGHRWDYGYTF.

This chain links TRBV30 with TRBJ2-1; the D is unclear. The CDR3 sequence is 14 residues long. The germline V gene encodes CDR1 GTSNPN and CDR2 SVGIG (reference sequence). V lost 1 base to trimming and J lost 5 bases, with 12 bases between them. CDR3 protein: CAWSGSVRDNEQFF. CDR3 nucleotides: TGTGCCTGGAGTGGGAGCGTTAGGGACAATGAGCAGTTCTTC.

This sequence joins TRBV6-5 and TRBJ2-3, with unresolved D. Looked up from germline, CDR1 is MNHEY and CDR2 is SVGAGI. Deletions cut 2 bases from V and 4 bases from J, with 10 bases between. CDR3 length equals 14 residues. The CDR3 sequence is CASSYGAGADTQYF. The DNA of the CDR3 is TGTGCCAGCAGTTACGGTGCTGGCGCAGATACGCAGTATTTT.

The chain is built from TRBV5-6 and TRBJ1-1; 10 bases line up with TRBD1. J lost 4 bases, V lost 2 bases, and 8 bases had no gene match. Germline CDR1 is SGHDT and CDR2 is YYEEEE. CDR3 length: 16 residues. CDR3 DNA sequence: TGTGCCAGCAGCTTCGTCCGGACAGGGGGTGTCACTGAAGCTTTCTTT. It yields the protein CASSFVRTGGVTEAFF. Full variable domain (missing parts from reference TRBV5-6 and TRBJ1-1): DAGVTQSPTHLIKTRGQQVTLRCSPKSGHDTVSWYQQALGQGPQFIFQYYEEEERQRGNFPDRFSGHQFPNYSSELNVNALLLGDSALYLCASSFVRTGGVTEAFFGQGTRLTVV.

This sequence joins TRBV5-4 and TRBJ1-2, with D tentatively TRBD1 (5 bases). CDR1 and CDR2 from the germline V gene are SGHNT and YYREEE (reference sequence). V was shortened by 4 bases and J by 8 bases, with 12 bases between the two germline ends. The CDR3 loop spans 12 amino acids. CDR3 nucleotides: TGTGCCAGCAGCGAAGAGGGGAGAGGCTACACCTTC. Its translation: CASSEEGRGYTF.

V usage is TRBV27 and J usage is TRBJ1-1; possible D gene TRBD1, 6 bases. Trimming took 7 bases from V and 3 from J, leaving 15 bases between them. Germline assignment: CDR1 MNHEY and CDR2 SMNVEV (reference sequence). The CDR3 contains 14 residues. Here the CDR3 reads CASTSPHRDTEAFF. Written as DNA, the CDR3 is TGTGCCAGCACCTCCCCCCACAGGGACACTGAAGCTTTCTTT.

The chain carries TRBV5-6 and TRBJ1-2, with D perhaps matching TRBD1 (6 bases). This CDR3 spans 15 amino acids. V lost 3 bases to trimming and J lost 5 bases, with 17 bases between them. Germline-derived CDR1 and CDR2 are SGHDT and YYEEEE. As DNA, the CDR3 is TGTGCCAGCAGCTGGGGGGTGGACAGTGTATATGGCTACACCTTC. Its translation is CASSWGVDSVYGYTF.

The chain is built from TRBV13 and TRBJ2-5; D remains unclear. The CDR3 totals 12 residues. Looked up from germline, CDR1 is PRHDT and CDR2 is FYEKMQ (reference sequence). Between the trimmed V and J ends, which lost 0 bases and 2 bases, there was a span of 1 base. CDR3 residues: CASSLGQETQYF. DNA of the CDR3: TGTGCCAGCAGCTTAGGACAAGAGACCCAGTACTTC.

V and J are TRBV6-5 and TRBJ1-1; D not certain. V lost 7 bases to trimming and J lost 3 bases, with 6 bases between them. The CDR3 is 11 amino acids. The V gene's germline CDR1 is MNHEY and CDR2 SVGAGI. CDR3 region: CASIGYTEAFF. Here the CDR3 DNA reads TGTGCCAGCATAGGGTACACTGAAGCTTTCTTT.

The chain recombines TRBV11-2 with TRBJ2-3; D remains ambiguous. The CDR3 contains 14 residues. Between the trimmed V and J ends, which lost 5 bases and 6 bases, there was a span of 15 bases. Per germline, CDR1 SGHAT and CDR2 FQNNGV. DNA for the CDR3: TGTGCCAGCAGCCCCATAGGCTCTGGGGATACGCAGTATTTT. Amino acid sequence: CASSPIGSGDTQYF. Supplemented by reference TRBV11-2 and TRBJ2-3, the full variable domain reads EAGVAQSPRYKIIEKRQSVAFWCNPISGHATLYWYQQILGQGPKLLIQFQNNGVVDDSQLPKDRFSAERLKGVDSTLKIQPAKLEDSAVYLCASSPIGSGDTQYFGPGTRLTVL.

This chain links TRBV27 with TRBJ2-7; the D gene is possibly TRBD1 (5 bases). V dropped 3 bases and J dropped 2 bases, with 11 bases sitting between them. This CDR3 has 14 residues. From germline, CDR1 is MNHEY and CDR2 SMNVEV (reference sequence). CDR3 loop: CASSLRFRAYEQYF. CDR3 in DNA: TGTGCCAGCAGTTTGCGATTCAGGGCCTACGAGCAGTACTTC.

This chain links TRBV5-4 with TRBJ2-3, with TRBD2 identical over 10 bases. V trimming: 0 bases; J trimming: 0 bases; junction bases outside the gene matches: 4. Germline CDR1 reads SGHNT; CDR2 reads YYREEE (reference sequence). This CDR3 is 17 amino acids long. CDR3 in amino acids: CASSLGSGRQSTDTQYF. The CDR3, as DNA: TGTGCCAGCAGCTTGGGTAGCGGGAGGCAGAGCACAGATACGCAGTATTTT. Based on the CDR3 plus reference TRBV5-4 and TRBJ2-3, the full variable domain is ETGVTQSPTHLIKTRGQQVTLRCSSQSGHNTVSWYQQALGQGPQFIFQYYREEENGRGNFPPRFSGLQFPNYSSELNVNALELDDSALYLCASSLGSGRQSTDTQYFGPGTRLTVL.

This chain joins TRBV29-1 and TRBJ1-4, with TRBD1 matching 9 bases. V trimming: 4 bases; J trimming: 2 bases; junction bases outside the gene matches: 2. CDR3 size: 14 residues. Germline lookup yields CDR1 SQVTM and CDR2 ANQGSEA. CDR3 nucleotides: TGCAGCGTTGCACAGGGGGCCACTAATGAAAAACTGTTTTTT. Translating it yields CSVAQGATNEKLFF.

This chain links TRBV7-6 with TRBJ2-1; TRBD2 aligns across 8 bases. The CDR3 is made up of 16 amino acids. Germline CDR1 is SGHVS and CDR2 is FNYEAQ. V gave up 8 bases and J gave up 0 bases; unmatched junction bases: 9. The CDR3 loop reads CASSPSGLSSYNEQFF. CDR3 bases: TGTGCCAGCTCTCCTAGCGGGCTCAGCTCCTACAATGAGCAGTTCTTC.

The genes are TRBV5-6 and TRBJ2-1; D is uncertain. The CDR3 covers 12 residues. The V end was cut by 4 bases, the J end by 5 bases, with 7 bases between. Germline V gene data show CDR1 as SGHDT and CDR2 as YYEEEE. CDR3 DNA sequence: TGTGCCAGCAGCACTACCAACAATGAGCAGTTCTTC. Translation gives CASSTTNNEQFF.

A single count supports this clone. V is TRBV11-2 and J is TRBJ1-2, with D possibly matching TRBD1 (6 bases). There are 13 residues in the CDR3. V was clipped by 7 bases and J by 8 bases, with 17 bases between them. The germline V gene encodes CDR1 SGHAT and CDR2 FQNNGV. The CDR3, as DNA: TGTGCCAGCACCTCTACCCGACAGGAAGGCTACACCTTC. Residues: CASTSTRQEGYTF.

The chain combines TRBV28 with TRBJ2-7, with D perhaps assigned TRBD1 or TRBD2 (5 bases each). Germline V gives CDR1 MDHEN, CDR2 SYDVKM. The CDR3 consists of 15 residues. The V end was cut by 0 bases, the J end by 2 bases, with 11 bases between. The CDR3 region has the DNA TGTGCCAGCAGTTTATGGGGGACGGAGGCCTACGAGCAGTACTTC. Protein sequence: CASSLWGTEAYEQYF.

This chain uses TRBV5-1 with TRBJ2-7, with TRBD2 matching over 14 bases. This CDR3 comprises 18 residues. J was trimmed by 3 bases and V by 3 bases; bases with no gene match: 11. The germline V gene encodes CDR1 SGHRS and CDR2 YFSETQ. The CDR3 coding sequence is TGCGCCAGCAGCTCGAGGACTAGCGGGAGGAGGTGGAGCTACGAGCAGTACTTC. Translation gives CASSSRTSGRRWSYEQYF.

The CDR3 DNA sequence: TGTGCCAGCAGCTTGGGCGAATCCTACGAGCAGTACTTC. Its protein product is CASSLGESYEQYF. This chain connects TRBV5-6 to TRBJ2-7; D remains unclear. This CDR3 region has 13 residues. Germline loops: CDR1 SGHDT, CDR2 YYEEEE. Trimming left V 0 bases short and J 1 base short, with 5 bases between.

The chain is built from TRBV9 and TRBJ1-5; D not resolved. The CDR3 covers 14 residues. Trimming took 0 bases from V and 0 from J, leaving 4 bases between them. Germline-derived CDR1 and CDR2 are SGDLS and YYNGEE. CDR3 DNA: TGTGCCAGCAGCGTAGGAAATAGCAATCAGCCCCAGCATTTT. Protein sequence: CASSVGNSNQPQHF.

This sequence joins TRBV7-8 and TRBJ2-3; D uncertain. Germline loops: CDR1 SGHVS, CDR2 FQNEAQ. The CDR3 runs 14 residues. V lost 5 bases and J lost 0, with 9 bases in between. This chain's CDR3 is CASSPDASTDTQYF. As DNA, the CDR3 is TGTGCCAGCAGCCCGGATGCTAGCACAGATACGCAGTATTTT.

The rearrangement uses TRBV6-5 and TRBJ1-1, with 7 positions matching TRBD1. The CDR3 is 13 residues long. Germline CDR1 MNHEY, CDR2 SVGAGI. With V trimmed by 6 bases and J by 5 bases, 6 bases remained unmatched. The CDR3 loop reads CASSTGAKTEAFF. DNA for the CDR3: TGTGCCAGCAGCACAGGGGCGAAGACTGAAGCTTTCTTT.

V and J are TRBV5-6 and TRBJ2-1, with 10 bases fitting TRBD2. This CDR3 region has 15 residues. Germline CDR1 is SGHDT and CDR2 is YYEEEE. The ends lost 4 bases at V and 10 bases at J; junction bases unmatched: 11. The CDR3 DNA reads as TGTGCCAGCAGCACGGGACTAGCGAGTGGTTGGGAGCAGTTCTTC. Its translation: CASSTGLASGWEQFF.

This rearrangement joins TRBV7-6 to TRBJ1-1, with D possibly matching TRBD1 (5 bases). Germline V CDR1 and CDR2: SGHVS, FNYEAQ. Trimming stripped 5 bases from V and 2 bases from J, with 15 bases between. The CDR3 covers 15 residues. CDR3 sequence: CASSPGAGGNTEAFF. The CDR3 DNA reads as TGTGCCAGCAGCCCTGGTGCGGGGGGAAACACTGAAGCTTTCTTT.

This rearrangement joins TRBV4-1 to TRBJ1-5; 7 bases fit TRBD1. The CDR3 totals 15 residues. Trimming took 4 bases from V and 6 from J; bases not matched to a gene: 9. Germline CDR1 MGHRA, CDR2 YSYEKL. CDR3 nucleotide sequence: TGCGCCAGCAGCCCCGACAGGGTGGGGGTTCAGCCCCAGCATTTT. Protein product: CASSPDRVGVQPQHF.

This chain uses TRBV27 with TRBJ2-7; 9 positions agree with TRBD1. There are 16 residues in the CDR3. V dropped 0 bases and J dropped 3; count of bases not matched to a gene: 6. The germline V gene has CDR1 MNHEY and CDR2 SMNVEV (reference sequence). The chain's CDR3 is CASSLSRTGASYEQYF. In nucleotides, the CDR3 is TGTGCCAGCAGTTTATCGCGGACAGGGGCCAGCTACGAGCAGTACTTC.

The gene calls are TRBV28 and TRBJ1-5; the D gene is possibly TRBD1 (5 bases). CDR1 and CDR2 (germline): MDHEN, SYDVKM. There are 14 residues in the CDR3. Between the trimmed V and J ends, which lost 2 bases and 6 bases, there was a span of 11 bases. CDR3 sequence (DNA): TGTGCCAGCAGTTTAGTTCAGGGTGGTCAGCCCCAGCATTTT. Translating it yields CASSLVQGGQPQHF.

The V and J genes are TRBV11-2 and TRBJ2-7; TRBD1 is a possible D gene (6 bases). Germline V gene lookup returns CDR1 SGHAT and CDR2 FQNNGV. V shed 4 bases and J shed 1 base, with 11 bases lying between them. The CDR3 has 14 residues. The DNA of the CDR3 is TGTGCCAGCAGCTCCCTCGGACAGTCCTACGAGCAGTACTTC. Translating gives CASSSLGQSYEQYF.

This sequence joins TRBV27 and TRBJ2-7; 13 positions match TRBD2. Germline assignment: CDR1 MNHEY and CDR2 SMNVEV (reference sequence). V shed 4 bases and J 3 bases; nucleotides not matched to a gene: 6. This CDR3 is 16 amino acids long. In nucleotides, the CDR3 is TGTGCCAGCAGTTCCACCACTAGCGGGAGGGTCTACGAGCAGTACTTC. This translates into CASSSTTSGRVYEQYF.

This clone was found a few times. This rearrangement joins TRBV6-1 to TRBJ2-7, with 7 positions matching TRBD1. V shed 2 bases, J shed 5 bases, and the junction held 9 bases outside the gene matches. CDR1 is MNHNS, CDR2 SASEGT, per germline. The CDR3 runs to 15 residues. CDR3 sequence: CASSESVRGSDEQYF. CDR3 DNA: TGTGCCAGCAGTGAAAGTGTCAGGGGGTCCGACGAGCAGTACTTC.